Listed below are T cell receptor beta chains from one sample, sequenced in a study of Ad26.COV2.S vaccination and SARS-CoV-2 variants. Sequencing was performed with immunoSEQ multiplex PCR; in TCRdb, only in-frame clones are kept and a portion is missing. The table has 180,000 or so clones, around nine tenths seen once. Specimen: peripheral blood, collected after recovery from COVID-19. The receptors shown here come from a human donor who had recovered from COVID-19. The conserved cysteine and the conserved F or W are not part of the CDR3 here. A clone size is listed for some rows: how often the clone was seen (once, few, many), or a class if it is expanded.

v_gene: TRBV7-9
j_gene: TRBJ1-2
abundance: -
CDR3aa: ASSSHRDGYT

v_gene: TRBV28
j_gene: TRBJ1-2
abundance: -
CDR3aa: ASSSQGARAGYT

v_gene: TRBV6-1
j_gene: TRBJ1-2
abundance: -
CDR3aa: ASSGTGGEGNYGYT

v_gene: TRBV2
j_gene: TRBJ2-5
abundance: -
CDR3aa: ASLFQGVKETQY

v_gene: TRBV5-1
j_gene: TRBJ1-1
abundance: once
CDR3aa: ASSLILSTEAF

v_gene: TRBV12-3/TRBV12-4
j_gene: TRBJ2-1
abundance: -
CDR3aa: ASSRGLNEQF

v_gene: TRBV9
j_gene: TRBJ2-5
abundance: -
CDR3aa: ASSPNPGQIETQY

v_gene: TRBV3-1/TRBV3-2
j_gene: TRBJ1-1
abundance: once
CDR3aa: ASSPSGEITEAF

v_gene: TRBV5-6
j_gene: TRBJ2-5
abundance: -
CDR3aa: ASSLGQQETQY

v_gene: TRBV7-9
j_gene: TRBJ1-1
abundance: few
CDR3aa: ASGYREAF

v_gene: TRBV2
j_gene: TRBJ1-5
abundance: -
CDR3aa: ASSEQGGEWSNQPQH

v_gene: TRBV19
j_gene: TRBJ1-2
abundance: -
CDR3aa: ASSARQILNYGYT

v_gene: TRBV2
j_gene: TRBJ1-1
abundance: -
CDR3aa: ASQGLRNTEAF

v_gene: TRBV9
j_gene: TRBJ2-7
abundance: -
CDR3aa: ASSVGTSGGFYEQY

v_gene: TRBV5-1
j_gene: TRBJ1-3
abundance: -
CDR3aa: ASSLGDAGNTIY

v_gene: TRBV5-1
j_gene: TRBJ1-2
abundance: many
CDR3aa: ASSPTGGNYGYT

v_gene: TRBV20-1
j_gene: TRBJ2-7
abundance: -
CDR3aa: SASDALGLAIYEQY

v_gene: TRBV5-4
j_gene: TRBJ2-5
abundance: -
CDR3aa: ASSLGTSGIPWTQY

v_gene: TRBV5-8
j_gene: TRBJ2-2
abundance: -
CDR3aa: ASSRGSGSTGELF

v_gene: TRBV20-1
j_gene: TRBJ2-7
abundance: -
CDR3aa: SVSHYEQY

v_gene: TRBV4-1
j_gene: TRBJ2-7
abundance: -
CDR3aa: ASSRRLAGGSYEQY

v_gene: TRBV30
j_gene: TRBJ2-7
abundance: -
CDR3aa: AWSASSEQY

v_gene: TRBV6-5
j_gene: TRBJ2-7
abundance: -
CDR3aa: ASSYEQSSYEQY

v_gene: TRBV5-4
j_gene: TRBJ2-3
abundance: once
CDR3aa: ASRTAGAWDTQY

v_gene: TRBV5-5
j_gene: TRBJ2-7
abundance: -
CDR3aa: ASSRTRIEQY

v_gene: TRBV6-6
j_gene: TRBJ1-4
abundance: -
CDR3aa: ATALDRGNEKLF

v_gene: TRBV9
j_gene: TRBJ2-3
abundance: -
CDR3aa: ASSPPGVAGDTQY

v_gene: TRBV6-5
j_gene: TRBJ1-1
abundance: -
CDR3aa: ASSVTVEAEAF

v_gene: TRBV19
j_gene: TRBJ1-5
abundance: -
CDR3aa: ASSITRRLGNQPQH

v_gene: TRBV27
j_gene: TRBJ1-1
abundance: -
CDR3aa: ASSPQFGGQNTEAF

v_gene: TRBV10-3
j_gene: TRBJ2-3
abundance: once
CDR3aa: ATGQGKVDTQY

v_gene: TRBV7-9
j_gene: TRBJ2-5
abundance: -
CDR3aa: ATGQGLKETQY

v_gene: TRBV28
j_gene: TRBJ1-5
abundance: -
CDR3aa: ASTPTGAPNQPQH

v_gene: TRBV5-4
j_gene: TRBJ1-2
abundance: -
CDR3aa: ASSSSWERGYT

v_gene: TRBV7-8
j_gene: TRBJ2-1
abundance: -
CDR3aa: ASSSLRGRIHEQF

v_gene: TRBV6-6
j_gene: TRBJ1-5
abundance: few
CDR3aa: ASSRGVRDNQPQH

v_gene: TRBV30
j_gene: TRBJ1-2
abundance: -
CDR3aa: ACPPRQINYGYT